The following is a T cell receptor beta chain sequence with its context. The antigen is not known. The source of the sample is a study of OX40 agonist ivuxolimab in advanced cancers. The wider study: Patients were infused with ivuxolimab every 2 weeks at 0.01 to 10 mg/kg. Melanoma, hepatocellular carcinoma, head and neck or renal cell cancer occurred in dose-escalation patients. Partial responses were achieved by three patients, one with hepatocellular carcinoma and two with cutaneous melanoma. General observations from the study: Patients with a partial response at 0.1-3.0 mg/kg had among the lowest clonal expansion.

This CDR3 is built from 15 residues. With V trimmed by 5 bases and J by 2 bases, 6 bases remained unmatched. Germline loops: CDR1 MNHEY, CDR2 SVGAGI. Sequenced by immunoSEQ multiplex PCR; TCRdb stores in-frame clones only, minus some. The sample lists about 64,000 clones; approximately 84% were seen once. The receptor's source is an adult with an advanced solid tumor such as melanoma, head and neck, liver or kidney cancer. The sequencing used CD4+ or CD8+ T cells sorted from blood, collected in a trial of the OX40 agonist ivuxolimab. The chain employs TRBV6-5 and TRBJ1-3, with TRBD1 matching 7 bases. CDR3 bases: TGTGCCAGCAGTAAATTGACAGGGCCTGGAAACACCATATATTTT. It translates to CASSKLTGPGNTIYF.